This T cell receptor (beta chain) derives from a study of cytomegalovirus exposure and HLA in healthy donors. Findings of the study overall: The study designated over 150 TCR beta chains cytomegalovirus-associated. Relative to the approximately 670-donor mean, N-insertions were reportedly fewer in an Asian-associated ancestry cluster in a later analysis. An analysis was carried out at a later point. It showed that HLA-associated TCR beta chains were more clonally expanded than equally common non-associated chains. Roughly uniform depth of sequencing across donors was assumed in presence/absence analyses.

Use of 60 Vbeta and 13 Jbeta primers characterized the PCR. Here immunoSEQ multiplex PCR was the method, and the copy in TCRdb shows in-frame clones only, minus some. The table records about 160,000 clones, roughly four fifths of them present only once. The germline gives CDR1 SGHDT, CDR2 YYEEEE. The length of the CDR3 is 14 residues. Concerning this clone itself: As yet, its antigen is unknown.

The V gene is TRBV5-6, the J gene TRBJ2-5; 9 nucleotides align to TRBD1. The DNA matches TRBJ2-7 better at its end, which makes the J call doubtful. The TCR comes from a man aged 45-65 years in good health and CMV-seropositive. Sequenced material: PBMCs. The CDR3 here is CASSTRDRVYEQYF. The CDR3 DNA sequence: TGTGCCAGCAGCACACGGGACAGGGTGTACGAGCAGTACTTC.